This T cell receptor (beta chain) was sequenced for a study of T cell changes during pregnancy in multiple sclerosis. This clone occurred once. The assay was immunoSEQ multiplex PCR, and TCRdb's table has in-frame clones only and misses some. The sample lists under 95,000 clones, 90% to 95% occurring once. This CDR3 is 16 amino acids long. The V gene lost 0 bases and the J gene lost 6 bases, with 15 bases spanning the gap. Per germline, CDR1 KGHSH and CDR2 LQKENI. This sequence was found in a female donor in good health, enrolled as a control in a pregnancy study. The V gene is TRBV18, the J gene TRBJ2-1; the D gene is possibly TRBD1 (7 bases). This material consisted of peripheral blood, taken in the second trimester of pregnancy. The CDR3 loop reads CASSPPGGQHPNEQFF. CDR3 bases: TGTGCCAGCTCACCACCGGGGGGACAGCATCCCAATGAGCAGTTCTTC.